This is a list of T cell receptor beta chains from one sample in a study of beta chain features in type 1 diabetes. Here immunoSEQ multiplex PCR was the method, and the copy in TCRdb shows in-frame clones only, minus some. The sample gives hundreds of thousands of clones, around 7.6% of which show up once; approximately 0.44% is in the top ten. The sequenced sample was central memory CD4+ T cells from blood. The origin of the receptors is a young woman in good health. Both conserved end residues are part of each CDR3. D genes are given only for firm matches. Where a row states a size, it is once, few, many or the class of an expanded clone; other rows omit it.

cdr3_nt,cdr3_aa,v_call,j_call,clone_size,d_call
TGTGCCAGCAGCTTAAATCCGACTTCCAGCGGGAGGGCCAATGAGCAGTTCTTC,CASSLNPTSSGRANEQFF,TRBV7-2,TRBJ2-1,-,TRBD2
TGTGCCAGCTCACCGACAGCGGGAGCGAATGAGCAGTTCTTC,CASSPTAGANEQFF,TRBV18,TRBJ2-1,-,TRBD2
TGTGCCAGCAGCTTAGTGAACACTGAAGCTTTCTTT,CASSLVNTEAFF,TRBV7-9,TRBJ1-1,-,-
TGTGCCAGCAGCTCGCTGAAAGAGACCCAGTACTTC,CASSSLKETQYF,TRBV5-4,TRBJ2-5,few,-
TGTGCCATCCGCCAAGGGGCAGGTCCGGGGAATGAGCAGTTCTTC,CAIRQGAGPGNEQFF,TRBV10-3,TRBJ2-1,-,-
TGCAGCCCTAATGATCAGGGACGCGAAAGGAACACCGGGGAGCTGTTTTTT,CSPNDQGRERNTGELFF,TRBV29-1,TRBJ2-2,-,-
TGCGCCAGCAGCCAAGATATGTACGGGAGTGAGACCCAGTACTTC,CASSQDMYGSETQYF,TRBV4-3,TRBJ2-5,few,-
TGTGCCAGCAGCTTAATGGGCAGGGGGCAGGCAGATACGCAGTATTTT,CASSLMGRGQADTQYF,TRBV7-2,TRBJ2-3,few,TRBD1
TGTGCCAGTACCAAGTATGGGGGACAGGGTATCTTTGTACTCAACAATGAGCAGTTCTTC,CASTKYGGQGIFVLNNEQFF,TRBV19,TRBJ2-1,few,TRBD1
TGTGCCAGCAGCCCACAGGGACAGTACACCGGGGAGCTGTTTTTT,CASSPQGQYTGELFF,TRBV7-3,TRBJ2-2,-,TRBD1